A single sample is the source of the 28 T cell receptor beta chains below, sequenced in a study of blood T cell repertoires in COVID-19. The method was immunoSEQ multiplex PCR; TCRdb's version includes in-frame clones alone and lacks a portion of them. The sample records over 40,000 clones, 80% to 90% being singletons. Sequencing used peripheral blood. The receptors shown here come from a woman at least 80 years old with acute or convalescent COVID-19.

This clone has only one observation. This chain links TRBV5-5 with TRBJ2-1, with 9 nucleotides matching TRBD2. V was clipped by 1 base and J by 0 bases; unmatched bases: 2. The germline CDR1 and CDR2 sequences are SGHKS and YYEKEE (reference sequence). This CDR3 region has 16 residues. The CDR3 DNA is TGTGCCAGCAGCTTGTCTAGCGGGGTCTCCTACAATGAGCAGTTCTTC. It yields the protein CASSLSSGVSYNEQFF.

The J gene is TRBJ2-7, the V gene TRBV19, with 11 positions matching TRBD1. There are 14 residues in the CDR3. Trimming took 5 bases from V and 4 from J; bases not matched to a gene: 4. Germline V CDR1 and CDR2: LNHDA, SQIVND (reference sequence). The CDR3 sequence is CASSDGTGGYEQYF. CDR3 coding DNA: TGTGCCAGTAGTGACGGGACAGGGGGTTACGAGCAGTACTTC. Together with reference TRBV19 and TRBJ2-7, the CDR3 gives the full variable domain: DGGITQSPKYLFRKEGQNVTLSCEQNLNHDAMYWYRQDPGQGLRLIYYSQIVNDFQKGDIAEGYSVSREKKESFPLTVTSAQKNPTAFYLCASSDGTGGYEQYFGPGTRLTVT.

The V and J genes are TRBV18 and TRBJ2-5; 7 bases are shared with TRBD2. CDR1 KGHSH and CDR2 LQKENI come from the germline V gene. This CDR3 is built from 15 residues. Losses at the gene ends were 1 base for V and 5 bases for J; bases not matched to a gene: 7. CDR3 sequence reads: CASSPRGLAVETQYF. For the CDR3, the DNA is TGTGCCAGCTCACCACGAGGGCTAGCGGTTGAGACCCAGTACTTC.

This clone turned up a few times. V gene TRBV2 combines with J gene TRBJ2-7; D not resolved. Between the trimmed V and J ends, which lost 3 bases and 3 bases, there was a span of 3 bases. This CDR3 comprises 11 residues. Germline CDR1 reads SNHLY; CDR2 reads FYNNEI. CDR3 loop: CASSDSYEQYF. In DNA form, the CDR3 reads TGTGCCAGCAGTGACAGCTACGAGCAGTACTTC.

The gene calls are TRBV5-8 and TRBJ2-1; 15 bases match TRBD2. The CDR3 runs to 15 residues. The ends lost 3 bases at V and 12 bases at J; junction bases unmatched: 7. The germline V gene encodes CDR1 SGHTS and CDR2 YDEGEE. The CDR3 protein is CASSSGLAGGLGQFF. The CDR3 nucleotides are TGTGCCAGCAGCTCGGGACTAGCGGGGGGCCTAGGGCAGTTCTTC.

This clone was counted a single time. The chain recombines TRBV19 with TRBJ1-5; weak D call: TRBD1 (5 bases). Germline CDR1 LNHDA, CDR2 SQIVND (reference sequence). The CDR3 sequence is 14 residues long. V lost 8 bases to trimming and J lost 2 bases, with 13 bases between them. DNA for the CDR3: TGTGCCAGTCAGGCAGGGTCGGGCAATCAGCCCCAGCATTTT. Translated: CASQAGSGNQPQHF. The full variable domain, in which reference TRBV19 and TRBJ1-5 provide the parts outside the CDR3, is DGGITQSPKYLFRKEGQNVTLSCEQNLNHDAMYWYRQDPGQGLRLIYYSQIVNDFQKGDIAEGYSVSREKKESFPLTVTSAQKNPTAFYLCASQAGSGNQPQHFGDGTRLSIL.

The chain recombines TRBV12-3 or TRBV12-4 with TRBJ2-7; perhaps TRBD2 as D (5 bases). The CDR3 is 11 residues long. V shed 5 bases and J shed 7 bases, with 9 bases lying between them. DNA of the CDR3: TGTGCCAGCAGTCGAACGGGGGAGCAGTACTTC. As protein: CASSRTGEQYF.

The chain carries TRBV4-2 and TRBJ1-5, with 7 positions matching TRBD1. Looked up from germline, CDR1 is LGHNA and CDR2 is YNFKEQ. CDR3 length: 15 amino acids. The V segment lost 0 bases and the J segment 5 bases; nucleotides outside the gene matches: 4. For the CDR3, the DNA is TGTGCCAGCAGCCAAGAGGATGGACAGGATCAGCCCCAGCATTTT. This translates into CASSQEDGQDQPQHF.

V and J are TRBV5-4 and TRBJ2-4; D perhaps matches TRBD1 (7 bases). CDR1 is SGHNT, CDR2 YYREEE, per germline (reference sequence). This CDR3 comprises 14 residues. V was clipped by 0 bases and J by 8 bases, with 12 bases between them. The CDR3 DNA follows: TGTGCCAGCAGCTTGGATGCAGGGGGGTACATTCAGTACTTC. Encoded protein: CASSLDAGGYIQYF. Filled out from reference TRBV5-4 and TRBJ2-4, the complete variable domain reads ETGVTQSPTHLIKTRGQQVTLRCSSQSGHNTVSWYQQALGQGPQFIFQYYREEENGRGNFPPRFSGLQFPNYSSELNVNALELDDSALYLCASSLDAGGYIQYFGAGTRLSVL.

As DNA, the CDR3 is TGTGCCAGCAGCCCAGGGTCTAATTCACCCCTCCACTTT. Its protein is CASSPGSNSPLHF. The genes are TRBV3-1 (or the pseudogene TRBV3-2) and TRBJ1-6; D might be TRBD1 (5 bases). The V and J ends lost 4 bases and 6 bases respectively, with 7 bases between them. Germline CDR1 is LGHDT and CDR2 is YNNKEL (reference sequence). The CDR3 spans 13 residues.

Turning to this clone: Germline and junction disagree at one end, which may indicate a read error. V gene TRBV7-7 combines with J gene TRBJ2-5, with TRBD1 identical over 10 bases. The CDR3 length is 16 residues. CDR1 is SSHAT and CDR2 is FNYEAQ in the germline V gene (reference sequence). The CDR3 sequence is CASSLTGGAIGETQYF. The CDR3 DNA reads TGTGCTAGCAGCCTGACAGGGGGCGCCATCGGGGAGACCCAGTACTTC.

V usage is TRBV2 and J usage is TRBJ2-7, with D possibly being TRBD2 (6 bases). The CDR3 consists of 14 residues. Germline V gene data show CDR1 as SNHLY and CDR2 as FYNNEI. V lost 6 bases and J 3 bases, leaving 15 bases between the germline ends. The CDR3, as DNA: TGTGCCAGCAGCCCTCCCGGGGGTTTCTACGAGCAGTACTTC. It is translated as CASSPPGGFYEQYF. Complete variable domain (other parts from reference TRBV2 and TRBJ2-7): EPEVTQTPSHQVTQMGQEVILRCVPISNHLYFYWYRQILGQKVEFLVSFYNNEISEKSEIFDDQFSVERPDGSNFTLKIRSTKLEDSAMYFCASSPPGGFYEQYFGPGTRLTVT.

With regard to this clone: A junction end diverges from the germline sequence, so it may reflect a read error. The chain has TRBV10-1 and TRBJ1-1; 8 bases match TRBD1. Germline V gene lookup returns CDR1 WNHNN and CDR2 SYGVQD (reference sequence). The CDR3 contains 13 residues. CDR3 amino acids: CASSESGQGALRF. CDR3 coding DNA: TGCGCCAGCAGTGAGTCGGGGCAGGGGGCACTTCGCTTT.

The CDR3 region has the DNA TGCGCCAGCAGCTCCGGTGACTCCACAGATACGCAGTATTTT. This sequence encodes CASSSGDSTDTQYF. This chain joins TRBV5-1 and TRBJ2-3; D remains ambiguous. The CDR3 consists of 14 residues. V lost 3 bases to trimming and J lost 2 bases, with 10 bases between them. Germline-derived CDR1 and CDR2 are SGHRS and YFSETQ.

The V and J genes are TRBV30 and TRBJ2-1; the D gene is possibly TRBD2 (6 bases). The CDR3 runs 11 residues. The germline CDR1 and CDR2 sequences are GTSNPN and SVGIG (reference sequence). V was clipped by 2 bases and J by 9 bases, with 8 bases between them. Here the CDR3 reads CAWSLGGEQFF. DNA for the CDR3: TGTGCCTGGAGTCTCGGGGGTGAGCAGTTCTTC.

This chain joins TRBV2 and TRBJ2-1; possibly TRBD2 for D (5 bases). V was shortened by 7 bases and J by 8 bases, with 12 bases between the two germline ends. The CDR3 is 12 amino acids. The germline V gene encodes CDR1 SNHLY and CDR2 FYNNEI. CDR3 DNA: TGTGCCAGCAAAACGGGGAACGATGAGCAGTTCTTC. It encodes CASKTGNDEQFF.

This chain uses TRBV7-9 with TRBJ2-1, with D possibly matching TRBD1 (5 bases). Germline values: CDR1 SEHNR, CDR2 FQNEAQ (reference sequence). The V and J ends lost 4 bases and 10 bases respectively, with 8 bases between them. The length of the CDR3 is 11 residues. The CDR3 here is CASSSGLEQFF. The CDR3 coding sequence is TGTGCCAGCAGCTCAGGGCTGGAGCAGTTCTTC.

This chain uses TRBV3-1 (or the pseudogene TRBV3-2) with TRBJ1-2, with 7 bases aligning to TRBD1. Germline CDR1 reads LGHDT; CDR2 reads YNNKEL (reference sequence). Trimming removed 1 base from V and 8 bases from J; junction bases left unmatched: 10. This CDR3 spans 15 amino acids. CDR3 protein: CASSQVAGGNDGYTF. In DNA, the CDR3 is TGTGCCAGCAGCCAAGTGGCAGGGGGGAATGACGGCTACACCTTC.

This chain uses TRBV7-2 with TRBJ2-5, with TRBD2 matching over 8 bases. Germline V CDR1 and CDR2: SGHTA, FQGNSA. This CDR3 is built from 16 residues. The ends lost 0 bases at V and 1 base at J; junction bases unmatched: 4. The CDR3 region has the DNA TGTGCCAGCAGCTTAGCTTCCGGGAGGGGCCAAGAGACCCAGTACTTC. It specifies CASSLASGRGQETQYF.

In DNA, the CDR3 is TGTGCCAGCACCCCGGGACATGCTGGAAACACCATATATTTT. Protein sequence: CASTPGHAGNTIYF. The V and J genes are TRBV3-1 (or the pseudogene TRBV3-2) and TRBJ1-3, with D possibly matching TRBD1 (6 bases). With 7 bases removed from V and 2 bases from J, the gap between germline ends came to 12 bases. The CDR3 is made up of 14 amino acids. Looked up from germline, CDR1 is LGHDT and CDR2 is YNNKEL (reference sequence).

The gene calls are TRBV4-1 and TRBJ2-4, with D maybe TRBD1 (5 bases). Deletions cut 4 bases from V and 1 base from J, with 17 bases between. The CDR3 is made up of 17 amino acids. The germline V gene has CDR1 MGHRA and CDR2 YSYEKL. Here the CDR3 reads CASSLLPSGMAKNIQYF. CDR3 nucleotides: TGCGCCAGCAGCCTCCTCCCGTCAGGGATGGCCAAAAACATTCAGTACTTC.

The chain combines TRBV5-1 with TRBJ1-2, with a tentative D call TRBD1 (6 bases). CDR1 SGHRS and CDR2 YFSETQ come from the germline V gene. The CDR3 covers 14 residues. Trimming shortened V by 0 bases and J by 2 bases, and 8 bases separated the two germline ends. In DNA form, the CDR3 reads TGCGCCAGCAGCTTGGGGACAGAGAACTATGGCTACACCTTC. Protein product: CASSLGTENYGYTF.

The chain links TRBV10-2 to TRBJ2-3, with TRBD1 matching over 8 bases. Germline values: CDR1 WSHSY, CDR2 SAAADI. V shed 4 bases, J shed 6 bases, and the junction held 9 bases outside the gene matches. The length of the CDR3 is 15 residues. CDR3 sequence: CASSGSGGGEDTQYF. The CDR3 nucleotides are TGCGCCAGCAGTGGGTCAGGGGGCGGAGAGGATACGCAGTATTTT.

This chain uses TRBV30 with TRBJ2-5; the D gene is possibly TRBD1 (6 bases). Trimming pared 0 bases from V and 5 bases from J, leaving 16 bases between. The germline V gene has CDR1 GTSNPN and CDR2 SVGIG (reference sequence). CDR3 length: 15 amino acids. CDR3 nucleotides: TGTGCCTGGAGTGTACTGGACAGAGTTTCGGAGACCCAGTACTTC. It encodes CAWSVLDRVSETQYF.

V is TRBV29-1 and J is TRBJ1-5; 7 bases match TRBD1. This CDR3 comprises 13 residues. The trim removed 6 bases at V and 4 bases at J, leaving 6 bases unmatched. Germline V gene lookup returns CDR1 SQVTM and CDR2 ANQGSEA. The CDR3 loop reads CSVRWDRNQPQHF. DNA of the CDR3: TGCAGCGTGCGTTGGGACAGAAATCAGCCCCAGCATTTT.

The chain is built from TRBV6-1 and TRBJ1-5, with D hard to call. Trimming took 1 base from V and 4 from J, leaving 5 bases between them. There are 13 residues in the CDR3. Germline values: CDR1 MNHNS, CDR2 SASEGT. The CDR3 loop is CASSEVTNQPQHF. The CDR3 DNA reads TGTGCCAGCAGTGAAGTGACAAATCAGCCCCAGCATTTT.

The rearrangement links TRBV3-1 (or the pseudogene TRBV3-2) to TRBJ2-2; D possibly corresponds to TRBD1 (5 bases). Between the trimmed V and J ends, which lost 4 bases and 4 bases, there was a span of 7 bases. This CDR3 comprises 13 residues. Germline CDR1 LGHDT, CDR2 YNNKEL (reference sequence). CDR3 coding DNA: TGTGCCAGCAGCCCCGACAGCACCGGGGAGCTGTTTTTT. Translated: CASSPDSTGELFF.

The J gene is TRBJ2-7, the V gene TRBV18; 7 bases align to TRBD1. The germline V gene has CDR1 KGHSH and CDR2 LQKENI. This CDR3 region has 17 residues. V trimming: 5 bases; J trimming: 0 bases; junction bases outside the gene matches: 13. The CDR3 spells CASSAPGQLSGSYEQYF. CDR3 DNA sequence: TGTGCCAGCTCAGCTCCGGGACAGCTATCTGGCTCCTACGAGCAGTACTTC.